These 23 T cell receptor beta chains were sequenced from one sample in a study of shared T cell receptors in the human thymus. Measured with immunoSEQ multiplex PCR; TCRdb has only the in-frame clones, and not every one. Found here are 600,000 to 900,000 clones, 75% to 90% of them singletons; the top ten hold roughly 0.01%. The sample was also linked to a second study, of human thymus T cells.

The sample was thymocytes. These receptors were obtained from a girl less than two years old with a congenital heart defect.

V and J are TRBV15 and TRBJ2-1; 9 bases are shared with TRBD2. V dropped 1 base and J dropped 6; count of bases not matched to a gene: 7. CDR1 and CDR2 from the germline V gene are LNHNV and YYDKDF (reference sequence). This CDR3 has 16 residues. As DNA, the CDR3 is TGTGCCACCAGCAGAGGGGCGGGGGGGCCGCGCAATGAGCAGTTCTTC. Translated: CATSRGAGGPRNEQFF.

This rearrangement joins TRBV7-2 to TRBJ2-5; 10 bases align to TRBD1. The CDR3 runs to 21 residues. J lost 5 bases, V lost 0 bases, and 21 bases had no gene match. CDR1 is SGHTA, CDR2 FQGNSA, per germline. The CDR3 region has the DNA TGTGCCAGCAGCTTAGCAGTGCGACAGGGGGCATTATGGCCCCATTTGGAGACCCAGTACTTC. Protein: CASSLAVRQGALWPHLETQYF.

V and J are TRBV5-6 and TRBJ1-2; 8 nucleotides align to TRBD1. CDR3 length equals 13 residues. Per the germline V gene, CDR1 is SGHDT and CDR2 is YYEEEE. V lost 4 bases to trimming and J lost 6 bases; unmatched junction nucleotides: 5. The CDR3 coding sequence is TGTGCCAGCAGCCATGACAGGGGAAATGGCTACACCTTC. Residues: CASSHDRGNGYTF.

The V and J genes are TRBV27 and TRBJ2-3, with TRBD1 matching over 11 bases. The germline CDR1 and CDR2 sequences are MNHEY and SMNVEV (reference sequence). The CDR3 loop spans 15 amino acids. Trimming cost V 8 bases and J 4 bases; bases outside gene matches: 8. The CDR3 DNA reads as TGTGCCAGCGGGACAGGGGGTGGACCCCCAGATACGCAGTATTTT. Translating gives CASGTGGGPPDTQYF.

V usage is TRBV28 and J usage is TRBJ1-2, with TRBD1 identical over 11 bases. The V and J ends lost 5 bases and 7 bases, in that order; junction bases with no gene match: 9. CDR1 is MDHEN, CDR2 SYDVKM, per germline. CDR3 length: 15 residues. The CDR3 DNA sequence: TGTGCCAGCAGTCGGAAGGGACAGGGGGAGGGTGGCTACACCTTC. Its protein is CASSRKGQGEGGYTF.

CDR3 region: CASSVVPGTGGLVELHF. CDR3 nucleotide sequence: TGTGCCAGCAGCGTAGTCCCCGGGACAGGGGGCCTCGTAGAACTCCACTTT. The chain uses TRBV9 and TRBJ1-6; 12 nucleotides agree with TRBD1. The germline CDR1 and CDR2 sequences are SGDLS and YYNGEE. The CDR3 totals 17 residues. Trimming removed 0 bases from V and 16 bases from J; junction bases left unmatched: 14.

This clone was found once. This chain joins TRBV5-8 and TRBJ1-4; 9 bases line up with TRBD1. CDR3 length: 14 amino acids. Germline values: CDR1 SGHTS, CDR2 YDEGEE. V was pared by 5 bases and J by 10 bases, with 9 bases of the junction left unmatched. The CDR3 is CASREQGAEGKLFF. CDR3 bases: TGTGCCAGCAGGGAACAGGGGGCTGAGGGAAAACTGTTTTTT.

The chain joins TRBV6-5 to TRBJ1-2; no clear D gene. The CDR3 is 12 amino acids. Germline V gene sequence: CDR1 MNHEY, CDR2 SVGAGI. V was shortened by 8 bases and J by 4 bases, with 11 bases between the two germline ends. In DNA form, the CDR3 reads TGTGCCAGCGGATCCGGGTTCTATGGCTACACCTTC. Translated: CASGSGFYGYTF.

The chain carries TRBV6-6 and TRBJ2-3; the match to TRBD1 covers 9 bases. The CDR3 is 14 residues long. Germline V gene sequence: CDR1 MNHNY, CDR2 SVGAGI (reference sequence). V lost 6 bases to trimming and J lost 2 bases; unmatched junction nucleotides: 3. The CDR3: CASRWTGATDTQYF. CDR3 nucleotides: TGTGCCAGCAGGTGGACAGGGGCCACAGATACGCAGTATTTT.

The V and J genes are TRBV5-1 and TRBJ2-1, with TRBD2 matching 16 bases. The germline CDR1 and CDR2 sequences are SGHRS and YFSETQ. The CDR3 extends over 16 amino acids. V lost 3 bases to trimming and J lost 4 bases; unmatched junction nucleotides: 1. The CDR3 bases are TGCGCCAGCAGCTGGGGACTAGCGGGGGGGTACAATGAGCAGTTCTTC. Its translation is CASSWGLAGGYNEQFF.

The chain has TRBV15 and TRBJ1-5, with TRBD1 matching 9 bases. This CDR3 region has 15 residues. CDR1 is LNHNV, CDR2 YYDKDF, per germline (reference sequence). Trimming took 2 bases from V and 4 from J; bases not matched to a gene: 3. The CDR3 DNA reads TGTGCCACCAGCAGACGGACAGGGGATAATCAGCCCCAGCATTTT. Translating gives CATSRRTGDNQPQHF.

CDR3 DNA: TGTGCCAGCAGCTTGGTAGGACAGGGCGTCTATGGCTACACCTTC. Amino acids: CASSLVGQGVYGYTF. The rearrangement links TRBV5-4 to TRBJ1-2, with 8 nucleotides matching TRBD1. The CDR3 is 15 residues long. Per germline, CDR1 SGHNT and CDR2 YYREEE (reference sequence). Losses at the gene ends were 0 bases for V and 4 bases for J; bases not matched to a gene: 5.

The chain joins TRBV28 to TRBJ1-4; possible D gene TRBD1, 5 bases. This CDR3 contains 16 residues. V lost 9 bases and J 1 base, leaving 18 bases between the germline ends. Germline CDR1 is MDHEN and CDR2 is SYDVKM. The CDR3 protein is CASTWGSRGTNEKLFF. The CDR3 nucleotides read TGTGCCAGTACGTGGGGCAGTAGAGGAACTAATGAAAAACTGTTTTTT.

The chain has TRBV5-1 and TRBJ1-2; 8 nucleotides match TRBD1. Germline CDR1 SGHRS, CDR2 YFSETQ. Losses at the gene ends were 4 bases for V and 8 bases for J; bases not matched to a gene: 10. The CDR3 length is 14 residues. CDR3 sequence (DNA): TGCGCCAGCAGCCGGACAGGGTGGACCTGGGGCTACACCTTC. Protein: CASSRTGWTWGYTF.

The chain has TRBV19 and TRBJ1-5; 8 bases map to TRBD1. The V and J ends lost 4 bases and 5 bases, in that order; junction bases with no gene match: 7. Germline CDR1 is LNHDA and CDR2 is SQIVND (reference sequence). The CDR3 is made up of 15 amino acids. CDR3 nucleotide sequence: TGTGCCAGTAGTACAACACGGACAGGGCATCAGCCCCAGCATTTT. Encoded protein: CASSTTRTGHQPQHF.

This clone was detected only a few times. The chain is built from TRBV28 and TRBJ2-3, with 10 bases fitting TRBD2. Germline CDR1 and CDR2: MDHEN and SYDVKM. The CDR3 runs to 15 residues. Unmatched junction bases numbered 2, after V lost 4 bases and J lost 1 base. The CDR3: CASSCSGGRTDTQYF. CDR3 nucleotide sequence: TGTGCCAGCAGTTGTAGCGGGGGGCGCACAGATACGCAGTATTTT.

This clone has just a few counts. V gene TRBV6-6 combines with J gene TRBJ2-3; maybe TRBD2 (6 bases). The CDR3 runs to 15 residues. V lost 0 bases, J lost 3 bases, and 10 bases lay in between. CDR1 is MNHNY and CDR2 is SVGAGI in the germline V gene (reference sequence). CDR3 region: CASSYSGGKTDTQYF. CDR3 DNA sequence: TGTGCCAGCAGTTACTCTGGGGGGAAAACAGATACGCAGTATTTT.

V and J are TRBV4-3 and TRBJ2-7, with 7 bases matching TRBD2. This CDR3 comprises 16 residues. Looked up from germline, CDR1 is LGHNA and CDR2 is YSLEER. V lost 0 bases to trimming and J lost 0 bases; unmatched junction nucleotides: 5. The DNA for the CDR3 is TGCGCCAGCAGCCAAGAGATCGGGGGGAACTCCTACGAGCAGTACTTC. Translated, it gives CASSQEIGGNSYEQYF.

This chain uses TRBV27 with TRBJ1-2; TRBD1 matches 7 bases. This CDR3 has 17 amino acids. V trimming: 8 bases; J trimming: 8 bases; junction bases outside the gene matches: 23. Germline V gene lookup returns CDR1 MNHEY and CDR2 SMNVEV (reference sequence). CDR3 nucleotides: TGTGCCAGCTCCCATGAAGGGGGCCCGCAATCAGTTGAGGGCTACACCTTC. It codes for CASSHEGGPQSVEGYTF.

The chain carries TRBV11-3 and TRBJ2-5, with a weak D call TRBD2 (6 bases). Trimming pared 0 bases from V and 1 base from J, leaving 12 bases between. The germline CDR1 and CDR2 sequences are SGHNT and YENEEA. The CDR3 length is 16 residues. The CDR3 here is CASSLDGAGSQETQYF. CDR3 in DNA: TGTGCCAGCAGCTTAGATGGGGCGGGGAGCCAAGAGACCCAGTACTTC.

The CDR3 DNA reads as TGCGCCAGCAGCGATAACAAGGGAGGAGGGAGAATCTACGAGCAGTACTTC. Translation gives CASSDNKGGGRIYEQYF. The chain joins TRBV10-1 to TRBJ2-7, with D maybe TRBD2 (6 bases). Looked up from germline, CDR1 is WNHNN and CDR2 is SYGVQD (reference sequence). V dropped 6 bases and J dropped 3 bases, with 24 bases sitting between them. The CDR3 has 17 residues.

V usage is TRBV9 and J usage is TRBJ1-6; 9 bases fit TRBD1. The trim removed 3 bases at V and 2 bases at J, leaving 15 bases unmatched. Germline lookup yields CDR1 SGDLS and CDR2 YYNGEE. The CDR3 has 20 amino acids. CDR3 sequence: CASSATDRRDREPYNSPLHF. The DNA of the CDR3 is TGTGCCAGCAGCGCTACGGACAGGAGGGACAGGGAACCCTATAATTCACCCCTCCACTTT.

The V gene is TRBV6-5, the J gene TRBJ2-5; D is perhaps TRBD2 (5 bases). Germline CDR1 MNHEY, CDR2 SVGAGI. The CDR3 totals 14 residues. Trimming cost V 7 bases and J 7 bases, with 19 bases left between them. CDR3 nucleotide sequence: TGTGCCAGCATTAATAGGACTGGTTCGGGGACCCAGTACTTC. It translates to CASINRTGSGTQYF.